These T cell receptor beta chains were read from a single sample in a study of response to subunit inactivated influenza vaccine. TCRdb itself ran the RT-PCR reads through MiXCR, one entry per CDR3 protein. The table includes a few hundred thousand distinct CDR3 sequences, about a fifth detected once. The sample was PBMCs from blood, taken about 20 months after vaccination. The receptors were sampled from a man in his fifties or sixties who received an inactivated influenza vaccine. Each CDR3 is given with its conserved first and last residue. Each record gives: clone size, V gene, J gene, D gene, CDR3 DNA, CDR3 protein. D genes are given only for firm matches. Clone size is given for some rows only: seen once, a few or many times, or a class if the clone is expanded.

-	TRBV6-5	TRBJ1-2	-	TGTGCCAGCAGTTACTCGCAAGTAGGGCCGGGGGATGGCTACACCTTC	CASSYSQVGPGDGYTF
-	TRBV29-1	TRBJ2-4	-	TGCAGCGTTAGGAGTACAGCCAAAAACATTCAGTACTTC	CSVRSTAKNIQYF
-	TRBV7-9	TRBJ1-4	-	TGTGCCAGCACCTCCACGGAAAAACTGTTTTTT	CASTSTEKLFF
few	TRBV11-2	TRBJ1-6	-	TGTGCCAGCAGCTTAGAGACGGCAGGGCGGAATTCACCCCTCCACTTT	CASSLETAGRNSPLHF
-	TRBV20-1	TRBJ1-5	-	TGCAGTGCTAGAGATAGGCACGGTGGGAATCAGCCCCAGCATTTT	CSARDRHGGNQPQHF
-	TRBV12-3/TRBV12-4	TRBJ2-1	TRBD2	TGTGCCAGCAGTTTTGCCCCCGGGGGCGGGAGGGTCAATGAGCAGTTCTTC	CASSFAPGGGRVNEQFF
many	TRBV28	TRBJ1-3	-	TGTGCCAGCAGCCCTCCGCGTATTTCTGGAAACACCATATATTTT	CASSPPRISGNTIYF
-	TRBV4-3	TRBJ1-6	-	TGCGCCAGCAGCCAAGACAGGGCGGCTTCCCTCCACTTT	CASSQDRAASLHF
-	TRBV6-5	TRBJ2-7	TRBD1	TGTGCCAGCAGTTACAGTGTGACAGGGGGCTACGAGCAGTACTTC	CASSYSVTGGYEQYF
few	TRBV3-1	TRBJ1-3	-	TGTGCCAGCAGCCAAGATCTCGGCAGTGTCTTAAGCTCTGGAAACACCATATATTTT	CASSQDLGSVLSSGNTIYF
-	TRBV5-1	TRBJ2-3	TRBD1	TGCGCCAGCAGCGGAACAGGGGCGGCAGATACGCAGTATTTT	CASSGTGAADTQYF
-	TRBV27	TRBJ1-1	-	TGTGCCAGCAGAAAACAGGGTTTGAACACTGAAGCTTTCTTT	CASRKQGLNTEAFF
many	TRBV9	TRBJ2-1	-	TGTGCCAGCAGCGATACCCCGGGACGGATCAATGAGCAGTTCTTC	CASSDTPGRINEQFF
-	TRBV18	TRBJ2-2	TRBD1	TGTGCCAGCTCACCAGGGACAGGGAACACCGGGGAGCTGTTTTTT	CASSPGTGNTGELFF
-	TRBV5-5	TRBJ1-2	TRBD1	TGTGCCAGCAGCCCAATCGGGGGACAGGAGATTCTCGGCTACACCTTC	CASSPIGGQEILGYTF
-	TRBV30	TRBJ1-1	-	TGTGCCTGGGGGACCCTGGGACGGTCCACTGAAGCTTTCTTT	CAWGTLGRSTEAFF
-	TRBV7-9	TRBJ1-1	-	TGTGCCAGCAGCTTGTGGGCGGATGACACTGAAGCTTTCTTT	CASSLWADDTEAFF